The clone carrying this T cell receptor (beta chain) has a count of ten or more. TCRbeta libraries were built with three rounds of nested PCR, modified from ARM-PCR. TCRdb analysed the multiplex PCR reads with MiXCR anew, one entry per CDR3 protein. The sample yields 110,000 or so distinct CDR3 sequences, roughly 75% seen once. These data belong to a study of tumor and adjacent non-tumor tissue in lung cancer. RNA was extracted from bulk tissue without any cell sorting. The receptor was derived from an older woman with non-small cell lung cancer. Sequenced input: lung tumor tissue.

The CDR3 protein is CASSDRLERNEQFF. The CDR3 DNA reads TGTGCCAGCAGTGATCGGCTAGAACGGAATGAGCAGTTCTTC. The chain recombines TRBV6-1 with TRBJ2-1; D is ambiguous. CDR3 length: 14 residues. V lost 3 bases and J 7 bases, leaving 13 bases between the germline ends. Looked up from germline, CDR1 is MNHNS and CDR2 is SASEGT.